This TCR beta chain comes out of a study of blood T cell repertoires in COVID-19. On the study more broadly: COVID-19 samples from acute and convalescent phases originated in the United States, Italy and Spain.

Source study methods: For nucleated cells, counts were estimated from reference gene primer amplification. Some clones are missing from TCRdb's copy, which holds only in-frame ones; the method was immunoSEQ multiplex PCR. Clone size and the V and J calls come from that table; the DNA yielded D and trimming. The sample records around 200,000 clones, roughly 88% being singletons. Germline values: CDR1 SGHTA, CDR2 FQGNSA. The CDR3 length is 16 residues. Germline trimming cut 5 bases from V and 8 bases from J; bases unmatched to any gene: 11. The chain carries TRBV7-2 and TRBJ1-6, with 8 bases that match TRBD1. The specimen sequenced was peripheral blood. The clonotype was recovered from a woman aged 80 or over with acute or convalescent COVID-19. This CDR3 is CASSPRTGTMDSPLHF. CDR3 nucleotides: TGTGCCAGCAGCCCCCGGACAGGGACGATGGATTCACCCCTCCACTTT.